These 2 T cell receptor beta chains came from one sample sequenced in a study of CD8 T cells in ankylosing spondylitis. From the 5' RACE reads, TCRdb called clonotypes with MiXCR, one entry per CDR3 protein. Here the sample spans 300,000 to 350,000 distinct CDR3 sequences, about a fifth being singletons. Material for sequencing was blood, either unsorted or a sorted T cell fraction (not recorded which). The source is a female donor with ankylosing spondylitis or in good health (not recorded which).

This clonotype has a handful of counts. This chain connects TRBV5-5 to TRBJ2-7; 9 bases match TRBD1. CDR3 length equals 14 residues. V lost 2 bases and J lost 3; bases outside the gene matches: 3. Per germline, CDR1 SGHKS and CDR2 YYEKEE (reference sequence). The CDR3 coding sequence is TGTGCCAGCAGCTTTAGGGACAGGGACTACGAGCAGTACTTC. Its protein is CASSFRDRDYEQYF.

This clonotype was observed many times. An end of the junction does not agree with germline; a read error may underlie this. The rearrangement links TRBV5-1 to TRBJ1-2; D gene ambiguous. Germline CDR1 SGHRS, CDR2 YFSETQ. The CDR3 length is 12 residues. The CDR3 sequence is CASSLDNYGYTF. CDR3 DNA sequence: TGTGCCAGCAGTTTAGACAACTATGGCTACACCTTC.